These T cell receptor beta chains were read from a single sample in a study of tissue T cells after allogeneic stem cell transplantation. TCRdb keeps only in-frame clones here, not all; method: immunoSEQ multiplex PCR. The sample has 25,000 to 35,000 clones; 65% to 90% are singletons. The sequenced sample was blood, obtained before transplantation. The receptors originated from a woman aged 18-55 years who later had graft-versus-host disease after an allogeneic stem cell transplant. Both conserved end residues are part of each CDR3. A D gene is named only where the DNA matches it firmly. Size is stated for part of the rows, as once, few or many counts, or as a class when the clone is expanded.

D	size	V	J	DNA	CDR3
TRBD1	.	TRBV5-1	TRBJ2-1	TGCGCCAGCAGCGACACAGGGGCTTTGAGCGATGAGCAGTTCTTC	CASSDTGALSDEQFF
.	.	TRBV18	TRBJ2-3	TGTGCCAGCTCGGACCGCCGGGCAGATACGCAGTATTTT	CASSDRRADTQYF
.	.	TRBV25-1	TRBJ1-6	TGTGCCAGCAGTGATAAGTTTAACCGGGTTCTCGGGGATTCACCCCTCCACTTT	CASSDKFNRVLGDSPLHF
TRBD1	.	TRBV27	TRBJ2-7	TGTGCCAGCAGTTCACAACCTGGACAGGGGGCTTTTCAAAACGAGCAGTACTTC	CASSSQPGQGAFQNEQYF
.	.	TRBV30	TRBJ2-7	TGTGCCTGGAGTGCCCGGGACTCCACGTTGTGGGAGCAGTACTTC	CAWSARDSTLWEQYF
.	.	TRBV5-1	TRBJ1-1	TGCGCCAGCAGCGCGAGGGGGTGGAGGGGGAAATTTGGGAACACTGAAGCTTTCTTT	CASSARGWRGKFGNTEAFF
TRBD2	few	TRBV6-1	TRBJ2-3	TGTGCCAGCAGTGAAACTAGCGGGGGGGCAGATACGCAGTATTTT	CASSETSGGADTQYF
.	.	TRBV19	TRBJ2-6	TGTGCCAGTAGTGAAAAGAGACCCTCTGGGGCCAACGTCCTGACTTTC	CASSEKRPSGANVLTF
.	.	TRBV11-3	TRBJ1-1	TGTGCCAGCAGCTTAGACGGGGAGGAGGTAGCTTTCTTT	CASSLDGEEVAFF
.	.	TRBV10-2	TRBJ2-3	TGCGCCAGCAGTAGGTCAGTGGGGACAGATACGCAGTATTTT	CASSRSVGTDTQYF
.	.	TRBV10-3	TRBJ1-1	TGTGCCATAGTCGAGGACACTGAAGCTTTCTTT	CAIVEDTEAFF
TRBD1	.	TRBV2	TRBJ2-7	TGTGCCAGCAGTGTTCGAGGGGGCGGGCAGTACTTC	CASSVRGGGQYF
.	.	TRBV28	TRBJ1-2	TGTGCCACCTTGCCCGGGGATGACTATGGCTACACCTTC	CATLPGDDYGYTF
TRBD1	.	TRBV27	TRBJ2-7	TGTGCCAGCAGTTTAGAATTGGGGACAGGGGGCCACGAGCAGTACTTC	CASSLELGTGGHEQYF
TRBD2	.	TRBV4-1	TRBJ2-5	TGCGCCAGCAGCCAAGAAGGATTAGCGGGAGGGGAGACCCAGTACTTC	CASSQEGLAGGETQYF
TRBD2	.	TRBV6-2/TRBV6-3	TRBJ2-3	TGTGCCAGCAGTTACGTGGCTAGCGGCCCCACAGATACGCAGTATTTT	CASSYVASGPTDTQYF
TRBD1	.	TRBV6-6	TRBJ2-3	TGTGCCAGCAGTCGACAGGGCCGAGATACGCAGTATTTT	CASSRQGRDTQYF
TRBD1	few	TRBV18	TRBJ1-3	TGTGCCAGCTCACCTGGACAGGGGTACTCTGGAAACACCATATATTTT	CASSPGQGYSGNTIYF
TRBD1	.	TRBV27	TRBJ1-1	TGTGCCAGCAGTTCGATTCGGACAGGGTTTCACACTGAAGCTTTCTTT	CASSSIRTGFHTEAFF
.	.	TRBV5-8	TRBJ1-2	TGTGCCAGCCGCGGCTTGGCCAGGGTCCATGGCTACACCTTC	CASRGLARVHGYTF
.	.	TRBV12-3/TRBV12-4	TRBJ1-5	TGTGCCAGCAATGAGGGGCTAAATCAGCCCCAGCATTTT	CASNEGLNQPQHF
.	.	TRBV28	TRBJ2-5	TGTGCCAGCAGTTCAACCCATACCCAGTACTTC	CASSSTHTQYF
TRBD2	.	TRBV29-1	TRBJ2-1	TGCAGCGTTGCTGGCGGGAGTGGTAGGTCCTACAATGAGCAGTTCTTC	CSVAGGSGRSYNEQFF
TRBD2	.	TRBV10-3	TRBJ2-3	TGTGCCACCACCCCGCGGGAGAGCACAGATACGCAGTATTTT	CATTPRESTDTQYF
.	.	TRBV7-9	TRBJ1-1	TGTGCCAGCAGCTTAAAAAACACTGAAGCTTTCTTT	CASSLKNTEAFF
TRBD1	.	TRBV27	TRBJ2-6	TGTGCCAGCATGGTGTGGGGGACAGCAACATCGGTGGCCAACGTCCTGACTTTC	CASMVWGTATSVANVLTF
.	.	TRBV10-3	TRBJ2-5	TGTGCCATCAGTGACCAGGGAAGTGAGACCCAGTACTTC	CAISDQGSETQYF
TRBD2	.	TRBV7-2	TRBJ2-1	TGTGCCAGCAGCTTATTTCCGACTAGCGGGGTGGGTAATGAGCAGTTCTTC	CASSLFPTSGVGNEQFF